This TCR beta chain was sequenced during a study of graft-versus-host responses after intestinal transplantation. At the level of the study: Recipients across the board were started on anti-thymocyte globulin induction, then kept on tacrolimus and steroids for around three years.

Study-wide results and caveats: Subjects displaying graft-donor T cell macrochimerism possessed elevated graft-versus-host to host-versus-graft clonal ratios inside allografts. With peak circulating GvH clone levels came an association with early post-transplant HvG declines. GvH clones turned up in recipient marrow; some had shown up first in ileum or blood.

This clone was found once. The antigen remains unidentified. Using immunoSEQ multiplex PCR, the repertoire was profiled, and TCRdb retains in-frame clones only, with some absent. In the table there are 100,000 to 120,000 clones, about 94% of which are singletons. V was cut by 5 bases and J by 4 bases, with 14 bases left in between. Germline V gene sequence: CDR1 MNHEY, CDR2 SVGAGI. The CDR3 is 14 residues long. This TCR was recovered from a human donor who received an intestinal transplant. The sequencing used unstimulated CD8+ T cells sorted from spleen or lymph node cells, collected before intestinal transplant. The genes are TRBV6-5 and TRBJ1-1; D gene uncertain. CDR3 sequence reads: CASSATGPGTEAFF. CDR3 bases: TGTGCCAGCAGTGCCACGGGTCCGGGCACTGAAGCTTTCTTT.